This T cell receptor (beta chain) was sequenced during a study of OX40 agonist ivuxolimab in advanced cancers. Individuals having autoimmune disease history or systemic immunosuppression were not enrolled. CDR1 is SGHRS, CDR2 YFSETQ, per germline. The V gene end was trimmed by 4 bases and the J gene end by 3 bases; junction bases not matched to a gene: 6. The CDR3 is made up of 16 amino acids. A remark on this clone: Antigen specificity is unknown.

Study-wide results and caveats: Determination of antigen specificity was not performed for the expanded peripheral T cells. Also showing low normalized T-cell clonal expansion were some of the nonresponders.

TCRdb's copy holds only in-frame clones and misses some; the assay was immunoSEQ multiplex PCR. This table has about 21,000 clones, roughly four fifths appearing once. This sequence joins TRBV5-1 and TRBJ2-3; 12 nucleotides agree with TRBD2. This sequence was found in an adult with an advanced solid tumor such as melanoma, head and neck, liver or kidney cancer. The sequencing here drew on CD4+ or CD8+ T cells sorted from blood, taken in a trial of the OX40 agonist ivuxolimab. The DNA for the CDR3 is TGCGCCAGCAGCACCGGACTAGCGGGGTCGACAGATACGCAGTATTTT. It yields the protein CASSTGLAGSTDTQYF.